This T cell receptor beta chain originates from a study of OX40 agonist ivuxolimab in advanced cancers. Across the study: Partial responses were observed in three patients, of whom one had hepatocellular carcinoma and two had cutaneous melanoma.

Profiling relied on immunoSEQ multiplex PCR, and the TCRdb table lists in-frame clones only, not all of them. The data contain 40,000 to 45,000 clones, over 65% of them singletons. A note on this clone: The antigen is unknown.

Study-wide points: Clonal expansion by week 6 occurred in CD4+ and CD8+ blood T cells (at 0.1 to 3.0 mg/kg). Some patients who did not respond also had low normalized T-cell clonal expansion. Partial responders at 0.1-3.0 mg/kg showed near-lowest clonal expansion.

Germline loops: CDR1 SGHDT, CDR2 YYEEEE. This CDR3 comprises 15 residues. V was clipped by 0 bases and J by 1 base, with 10 bases between them. The chain is built from TRBV5-6 and TRBJ1-1, with a weak D call TRBD1 (5 bases). This receptor was obtained from an adult with an advanced solid tumor such as melanoma, head and neck, liver or kidney cancer. Sequenced here: CD4+ or CD8+ T cells sorted from blood, sampled in a trial of the OX40 agonist ivuxolimab. CDR3 amino acids: CASSLAPTENTEAFF. CDR3 nucleotides: TGTGCCAGCAGCTTGGCTCCGACAGAGAACACTGAAGCTTTCTTT.